What follows describes a single T cell receptor beta chain. Its antigen is unidentified. The sample belongs to a study of CD4 T cells in relation to SARS-CoV-2 and coronaviruses. As for the study in general: Shared crossreactive spike epitopes were mapped to their HLA restriction.

Sorted naive or memory CD4+ cells met CEF peptides for over eight days. CDR3 length: 14 residues. V lost 7 bases and J 0 bases, leaving 12 bases between the germline ends. CDR1 and CDR2 from the germline V gene are MNHEY and SVGAGI. CEF-cultured naive and memory CD4+ T cell DNA got survey-level sequencing. Sequencing used immunoSEQ multiplex PCR; TCRdb keeps in-frame clones, though not all of them. There are approximately 40,000 clones in the sample; around four fifths occur only once, and roughly 2.8% lies in the top ten. The clonotype was recovered from an adult with COVID-19. The V and J genes are TRBV6-5 and TRBJ1-2; maybe TRBD1 (6 bases). Sequencing input: memory CD4+ T cells from PBMCs, cultured in vitro. The CDR3 sequence is CASTRTATNYGYTF. The CDR3 coding sequence is TGTGCCAGCACTCGGACAGCCACTAACTATGGCTACACCTTC.